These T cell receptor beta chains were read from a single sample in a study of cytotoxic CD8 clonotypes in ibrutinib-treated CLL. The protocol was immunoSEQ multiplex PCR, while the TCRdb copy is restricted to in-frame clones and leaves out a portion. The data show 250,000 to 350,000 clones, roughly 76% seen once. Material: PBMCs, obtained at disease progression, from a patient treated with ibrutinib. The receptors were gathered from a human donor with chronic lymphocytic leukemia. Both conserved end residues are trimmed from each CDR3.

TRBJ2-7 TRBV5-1 ASSLELAGVYEQY
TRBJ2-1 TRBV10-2 ASTFQIPGLAVNNEQF
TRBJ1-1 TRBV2 ASGVGVGSEAF
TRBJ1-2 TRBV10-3 AISEQGGYGYT
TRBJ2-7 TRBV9 ASSSSGTFYEQY
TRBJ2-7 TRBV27 ASSLRAGGTYEQY
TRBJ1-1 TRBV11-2 ASSLVSPEAF
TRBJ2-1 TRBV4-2 ASSRDPVNNEQF
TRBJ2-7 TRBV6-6 ASSYAGREQY
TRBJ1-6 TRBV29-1 SGTTGRIVDSPLH
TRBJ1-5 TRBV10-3 AISESGGNSNQPQH
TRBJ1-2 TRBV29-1 SGRQAGGGYT
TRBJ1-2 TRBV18 ASSDLLYRYGYT
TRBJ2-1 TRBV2 ATEPNEQF
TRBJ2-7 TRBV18 ASSQDGSYYEQY
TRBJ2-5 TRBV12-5 ASGLIDRGYQETQY
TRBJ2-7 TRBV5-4 ASSLGTGVAYEQY
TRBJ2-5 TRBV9 ASSVASGGLRETQY
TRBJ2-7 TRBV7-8 ASSLRTSGHTYEQY
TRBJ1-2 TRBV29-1 SGATGIAGGYT
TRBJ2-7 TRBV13 ASSLRGKEEWY
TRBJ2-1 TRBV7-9 ASSPRASSYNEQF
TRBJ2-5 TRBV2 ASSGQGGGGVATQY
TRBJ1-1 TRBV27 ASSLSRAGTEAF
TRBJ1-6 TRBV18 ASSLRDRVYSPLH
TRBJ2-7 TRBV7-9 ASSRWDRAYEQY
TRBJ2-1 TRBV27 ASFSPRQRERDEQF
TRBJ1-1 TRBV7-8 ASSLAGRDTEAF
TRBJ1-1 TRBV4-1 ASSQFRRGLGTEAF
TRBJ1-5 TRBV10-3 AIRGTLGWNQPQH
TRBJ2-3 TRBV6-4 ASSHRVGADTQY
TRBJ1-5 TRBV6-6 ASSYSIGAGQPQH
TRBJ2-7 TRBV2 ASSGSPVSYEQY
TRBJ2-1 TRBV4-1 ASSQNNEQF
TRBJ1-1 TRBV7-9 ASSRGLDSVNTEAF
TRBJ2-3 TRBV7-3 ASSFGPPGAGTDTQY
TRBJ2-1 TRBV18 ASSPGLAGDNEQF
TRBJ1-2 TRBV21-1 ASSKGGWEGTNYGYT
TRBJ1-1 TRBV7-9 ASSLALGNTEAF
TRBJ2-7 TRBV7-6 ASSLGRGAREQY
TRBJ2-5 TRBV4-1 ASSPPGPSRETQY
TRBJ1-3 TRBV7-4 ASSLLDWGSPGNTIY
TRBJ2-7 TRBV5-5 ASSLVQQPYYEQY
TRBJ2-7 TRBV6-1 ASNNFPYEQY
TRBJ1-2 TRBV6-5 ASRTRGDYGYT
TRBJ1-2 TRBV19 ASSTTNRGSDGYT
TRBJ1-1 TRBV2 ASSLVNTEAF
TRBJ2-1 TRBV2 ASRTGLAVSYNEQF
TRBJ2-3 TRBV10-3 AISESWLAGEDTQY
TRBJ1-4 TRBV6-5 ASSYVGGRAEKLF
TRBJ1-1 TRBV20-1 SASDNTEAF
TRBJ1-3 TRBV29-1 SGKGDLNGNTIY
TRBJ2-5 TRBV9 ASSDRGQETQY
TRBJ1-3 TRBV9 ASSVGSSMMSGNTIY
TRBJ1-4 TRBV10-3 AISDRDRGLEKLF
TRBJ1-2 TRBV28 ASSYVGAEDGYT
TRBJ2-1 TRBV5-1 ASSLAPLGTDEQF
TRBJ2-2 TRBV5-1 ASSSNTGELF